These 24 T cell receptor beta chains share one sample of origin, sequenced in a study of response to subunit inactivated influenza vaccine. Using its own MiXCR run on the RT-PCR reads, TCRdb lists one record per CDR3 protein. The sample has almost 600,000 distinct CDR3 sequences, approximately 15% seen once. The sequences come from PBMCs from blood, collected approximately 13 days after vaccination. The receptors originated from a man between 50 and 59 years old who received an inactivated influenza vaccine.

This clonotype was found many times. The gene calls are TRBV29-1 and TRBJ1-2; 12 positions agree with TRBD1. The CDR3 length is 14 residues. V was clipped by 6 bases and J by 7 bases; unmatched bases: 9. The germline V gene encodes CDR1 SQVTM and CDR2 ANQGSEA. The CDR3: CSVASGTGGFGYTF. The CDR3, as DNA: TGCAGCGTCGCTTCCGGGACAGGGGGCTTTGGCTACACCTTC.

This clonotype was seen repeatedly, ten times or more. V usage is TRBV10-3 and J usage is TRBJ2-1, with TRBD2 as a possible D gene (6 bases). CDR1 is ENHRY and CDR2 is SYGVKD in the germline V gene. The CDR3 loop spans 15 amino acids. The germline V and J ends were trimmed by 6 bases and 8 bases, with 20 bases remaining between them. The CDR3 reads CAISFGDSAADEQFF. The CDR3, as DNA: TGTGCCATCAGCTTCGGGGACTCAGCGGCCGATGAGCAGTTCTTC.

This clonotype showed up many times. The chain couples TRBV5-1 to TRBJ2-3; 9 bases align to TRBD1. Per the germline V gene, CDR1 is SGHRS and CDR2 is YFSETQ. V was clipped by 3 bases and J by 5 bases; unmatched bases: 7. This CDR3 is 15 amino acids long. CDR3 sequence: CASSSNRGRKDTQYF. CDR3 sequence (DNA): TGCGCCAGCAGCTCGAACAGGGGGCGGAAAGATACGCAGTATTTT.

This chain links TRBV20-1 with TRBJ2-3, with D maybe TRBD2 (6 bases). The germline V and J ends were trimmed by 1 base and 12 bases, with 17 bases remaining between them. The CDR3 sequence is 13 residues long. From germline, CDR1 is DFQATT and CDR2 SNEGSKA (reference sequence). The CDR3 here is CSARGRDAGSQYF. CDR3 DNA sequence: TGCAGTGCTAGAGGTCGGGACGCGGGGTCACAGTATTTT.

The chain uses TRBV20-1 and TRBJ1-2; 7 bases map to TRBD1. This CDR3 comprises 13 residues. Per germline, CDR1 DFQATT and CDR2 SNEGSKA (reference sequence). Unmatched junction bases numbered 8, after V lost 1 base and J lost 9 bases. CDR3 sequence (DNA): TGCAGTGCTAGAGCTGGGGACAGAGAGAGCTACACCTTC. Protein: CSARAGDRESYTF.

A few counts support this clonotype. V usage is TRBV7-9 and J usage is TRBJ1-1; TRBD1 might be the D (6 bases). Germline V gene lookup returns CDR1 SEHNR and CDR2 FQNEAQ (reference sequence). The V end lost 2 bases, the J end lost 6 bases, and 16 bases lay between the germline ends. This CDR3 has 15 amino acids. CDR3 in DNA: TGTGCCAGCAGCTTACGTCCAGGGGCTAACTCTGAAGCTTTCTTT. Amino acid sequence: CASSLRPGANSEAFF.

This clonotype was observed a few times. The chain couples TRBV5-1 to TRBJ2-7; D remains ambiguous. Trimming pared 2 bases from V and 0 bases from J, leaving 9 bases between. The CDR3 loop spans 14 amino acids. Germline V CDR1 and CDR2: SGHRS, YFSETQ. The CDR3 region is CASSFSASSYEQYF. The CDR3 nucleotides are TGCGCCAGCAGCTTTTCAGCGAGCTCCTACGAGCAGTACTTC.

The chain has TRBV20-1 and TRBJ1-5; a weak D match, TRBD1 (5 bases). Germline CDR1 DFQATT, CDR2 SNEGSKA (reference sequence). This CDR3 spans 13 amino acids. V was pared by 3 bases and J by 3 bases, with 9 bases between. This CDR3 reads CSASQGVNQPQHF. Here the CDR3 DNA reads TGCAGTGCTAGCCAAGGGGTCAATCAGCCCCAGCATTTT.

This clonotype was seen a handful of times. The chain's CDR3 is CASVPLYTGELFF. The CDR3 bases are TGTGCCAGCGTCCCCCTCTATACCGGGGAGCTGTTTTTT. The gene calls are TRBV7-9 and TRBJ2-2, with D unresolved. V dropped 8 bases and J dropped 5 bases, with 12 bases sitting between them. From germline, CDR1 is SEHNR and CDR2 FQNEAQ (reference sequence). The CDR3 covers 13 residues.

In this sample, this clonotype turned up a few times. J is TRBJ2-7 and V is TRBV18; TRBD2 might be the D (6 bases). The CDR3 totals 12 residues. The ends were cut back, 6 bases at V and 4 bases at J, with 10 bases in the middle. CDR1 is KGHSH, CDR2 LQKENI, per germline. CDR3 residues: CASSEGRYEQYF. The DNA for the CDR3 is TGTGCCAGCTCCGAAGGGAGGTACGAGCAGTACTTC. The full variable domain, completed using reference TRBV18 and TRBJ2-7, is NAGVMQNPRHLVRRRGQEARLRCSPMKGHSHVYWYRQLPEEGLKFMVYLQKENIIDESGMPKERFSAEFPKEGPSILRIQQVVRGDSAAYFCASSEGRYEQYFGPGTRLTVT.

This clonotype was counted ten times or more. The rearrangement uses TRBV5-1 and TRBJ2-1, with D maybe TRBD2 (5 bases). The CDR3 loop spans 16 amino acids. Trimming left V 2 bases short and J 0 bases short, with 12 bases between. CDR1 and CDR2 from the germline V gene are SGHRS and YFSETQ. The CDR3 protein is CASSLRTQSSYNEQFF. CDR3 nucleotide sequence: TGCGCCAGCAGCTTACGGACTCAAAGCTCCTACAATGAGCAGTTCTTC.

The chain has TRBV6-2 or TRBV6-3 and TRBJ2-7; 12 positions match TRBD2. Germline V gene data show CDR1 as MNHEY and CDR2 as SVGEGT. V trimming: 5 bases; J trimming: 0 bases; junction bases outside the gene matches: 2. The CDR3 spans 15 residues. CDR3 coding DNA: TGTGCCAGCAGTACGACTAGCGGGAGCTCCTACGAGCAGTACTTC. Its translation is CASSTTSGSSYEQYF.

The CDR3 DNA reads as TGTGCCAGCAGCGCCACGACAGGGGGCTATTCACCCCTCCACTTT. Translated: CASSATTGGYSPLHF. This chain uses TRBV9 with TRBJ1-6; TRBD1 aligns across 10 bases. J was trimmed by 8 bases and V by 3 bases; bases with no gene match: 5. The CDR3 loop spans 15 amino acids. CDR1 SGDLS and CDR2 YYNGEE come from the germline V gene. The full variable domain, rest sourced from reference TRBV9 and TRBJ1-6, is DSGVTQTPKHLITATGQRVTLRCSPRSGDLSVYWYQQSLDQGLQFLIQYYNGEERAKGNILERFSAQQFPDLHSELNLSSLELGDSALYFCASSATTGGYSPLHFGNGTRLTVT.

This clonotype occurred many times. The CDR3 DNA is TGTGCCAGCAGCCCCCATATGAGCACCGGGGAGCTGTTTTTT. Its translation: CASSPHMSTGELFF. The V and J genes are TRBV7-2 and TRBJ2-2; D is uncertain. V lost 5 bases, J lost 4 bases, and 11 bases lay in between. The CDR3 loop spans 14 amino acids. Germline values: CDR1 SGHTA, CDR2 FQGNSA.

This clonotype was seen ten or more times. The genes are TRBV20-1 and TRBJ2-3, with D possibly being TRBD2 (7 bases). V lost 6 bases to trimming and J lost 4 bases, with 14 bases between them. CDR1 and CDR2 (germline): DFQATT, SNEGSKA (reference sequence). The CDR3 has 13 residues. CDR3 amino acids: CSAGGGAADTQYF. CDR3 DNA sequence: TGCAGTGCAGGGGGGGGCGCGGCAGATACGCAGTATTTT.

V usage is TRBV10-1 and J usage is TRBJ2-1; a weak D match, TRBD1 (6 bases). V lost 5 bases and J 10 bases, leaving 12 bases between the germline ends. From germline, CDR1 is WNHNN and CDR2 SYGVQD (reference sequence). The CDR3 is 12 amino acids. As DNA, the CDR3 is TGCGCCAGCAGTAGGGACACCGGGGAGCAGTTCTTC. Translation gives CASSRDTGEQFF.

This chain uses TRBV6-2 or TRBV6-3 with TRBJ1-1; 7 bases map to TRBD1. The CDR3 covers 16 residues. The germline V gene encodes CDR1 MNHEY and CDR2 SVGEGT. The junction had 15 bases not matched to a gene; V was cut back by 5 bases and J by 6 bases. CDR3 protein: CASSTRQGYSFPEAFF. CDR3 coding DNA: TGTGCCAGCAGTACCCGACAGGGTTACTCCTTCCCTGAAGCTTTCTTT.

This clonotype was detected many times. The chain couples TRBV12-3 or TRBV12-4 to TRBJ1-4, with TRBD1 matching 7 bases. The V segment lost 2 bases and the J segment 7 bases; nucleotides outside the gene matches: 7. The CDR3 runs 15 residues. CDR3 sequence: CASSLPTGSSEKLFF. Here the CDR3 DNA reads TGTGCCAGCAGTTTACCGACAGGGTCAAGTGAAAAACTGTTTTTT.

This chain joins TRBV11-3 and TRBJ1-1, with D hard to call. Germline V CDR1 and CDR2: SGHNT, YENEEA. The CDR3 loop spans 15 amino acids. Trimming shortened V by 1 base and J by 0 bases, and 9 bases separated the two germline ends. The CDR3 sequence: CASSLGRGLNTEAFF. The CDR3 nucleotides read TGTGCCAGCAGCTTAGGTCGGGGTCTGAACACTGAAGCTTTCTTT.

V and J are TRBV6-2 or TRBV6-3 and TRBJ2-7; 8 bases are a match to TRBD1. Germline V gene sequence: CDR1 MNHEY, CDR2 SVGEGT. V lost 5 bases, J lost 4 bases, and 10 bases stayed unmatched. CDR3 size: 15 residues. The chain's CDR3 is CASSQARDRTYEQYF. The CDR3 bases are TGTGCCAGCAGTCAAGCCCGGGACAGGACGTACGAGCAGTACTTC.

This clonotype was recorded at least ten times. This sequence joins TRBV12-3 or TRBV12-4 and TRBJ2-7; TRBD1 agrees at 7 bases. The V and J ends lost 5 bases and 1 base, in that order; junction bases with no gene match: 5. The CDR3 sequence is 14 residues long. CDR3 DNA sequence: TGTGCCAGCAGTCGGACAGGCCTATCCTACGAGCAGTACTTC. Translating it yields CASSRTGLSYEQYF.

This clonotype was seen many times. CDR3 coding DNA: TGCGCCAGCAGCTTGGTAGTTATCGCGACCGGAGACGGAGGTGAGCAGTTCTTC. It encodes CASSLVVIATGDGGEQFF. V is TRBV5-1 and J is TRBJ2-1, with D possibly matching TRBD2 (5 bases). The CDR3 has 18 residues. Germline CDR1 is SGHRS and CDR2 is YFSETQ. Trimming took 0 bases from V and 9 from J, leaving 25 bases between them. Looking up the rest from reference TRBV5-1 and TRBJ2-1 gives the full variable domain: KAGVTQTPRYLIKTRGQQVTLSCSPISGHRSVSWYQQTPGQGLQFLFEYFSETQRNKGNFPGRFSGRQFSNSRSEMNVSTLELGDSALYLCASSLVVIATGDGGEQFFGPGTRLTVL.

This clonotype has a handful of counts. V is TRBV29-1 and J is TRBJ2-7; D ambiguous. CDR1 SQVTM and CDR2 ANQGSEA come from the germline V gene. CDR3 length: 11 residues. V lost 5 bases to trimming and J lost 4 bases, with 9 bases between them. CDR3 region: CSVTLSYEQYF. The CDR3 DNA reads TGCAGCGTTACGCTGTCGTACGAGCAGTACTTC.

This clonotype was picked up many times. For the CDR3, the DNA is TGTGCCAGCCGGCCCTCCTACAATGAGCAGTTCTTC. Translated: CASRPSYNEQFF. J is TRBJ2-1 and V is TRBV6-5; D gene uncertain. Germline-derived CDR1 and CDR2 are MNHEY and SVGAGI. The CDR3 loop spans 12 amino acids. The V end lost 8 bases, the J end lost 0 bases, and 5 bases lay between the germline ends.